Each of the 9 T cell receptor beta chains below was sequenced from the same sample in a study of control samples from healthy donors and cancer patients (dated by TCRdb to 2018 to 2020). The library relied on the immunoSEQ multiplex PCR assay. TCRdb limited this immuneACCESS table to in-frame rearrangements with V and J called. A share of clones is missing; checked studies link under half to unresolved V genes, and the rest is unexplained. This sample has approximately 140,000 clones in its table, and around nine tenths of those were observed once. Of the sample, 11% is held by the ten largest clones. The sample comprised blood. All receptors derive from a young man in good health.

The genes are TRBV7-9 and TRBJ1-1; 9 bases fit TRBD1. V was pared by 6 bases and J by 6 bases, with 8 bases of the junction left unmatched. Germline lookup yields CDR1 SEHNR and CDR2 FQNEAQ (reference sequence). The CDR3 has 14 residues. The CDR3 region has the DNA TGTGCCAGCAGTCAAACCAGGGACAGGGCTGAAGCTTTCTTT. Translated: CASSQTRDRAEAFF.

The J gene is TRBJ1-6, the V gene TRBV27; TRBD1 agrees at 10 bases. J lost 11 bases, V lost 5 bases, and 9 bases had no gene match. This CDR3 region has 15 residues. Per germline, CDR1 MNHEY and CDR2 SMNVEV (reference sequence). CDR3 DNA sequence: TGTGCCAGCAGTCCCGGGACAGGGGCCTATCCACCCCTCCACTTT. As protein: CASSPGTGAYPPLHF.

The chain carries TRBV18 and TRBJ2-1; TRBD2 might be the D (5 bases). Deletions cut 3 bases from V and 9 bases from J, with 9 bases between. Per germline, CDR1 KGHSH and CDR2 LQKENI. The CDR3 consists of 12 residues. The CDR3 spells CASSPPLAEQFF. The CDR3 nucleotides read TGTGCCAGCTCACCCCCGCTAGCTGAGCAGTTCTTC.

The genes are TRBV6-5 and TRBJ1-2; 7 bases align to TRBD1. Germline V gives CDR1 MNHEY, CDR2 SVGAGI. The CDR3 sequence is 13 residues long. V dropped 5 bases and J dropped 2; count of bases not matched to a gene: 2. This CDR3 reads CASSPQGNYGYTF. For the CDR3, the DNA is TGTGCCAGCAGTCCACAGGGGAACTATGGCTACACCTTC.

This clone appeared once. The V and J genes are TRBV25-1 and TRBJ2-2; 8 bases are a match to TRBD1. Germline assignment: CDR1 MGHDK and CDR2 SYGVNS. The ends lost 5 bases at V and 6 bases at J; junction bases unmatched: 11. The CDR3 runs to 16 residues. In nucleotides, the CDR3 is TGTGCCAGCAGTCAATCCGGGACAGGAGTTGCCGGGGAGCTGTTTTTT. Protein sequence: CASSQSGTGVAGELFF.

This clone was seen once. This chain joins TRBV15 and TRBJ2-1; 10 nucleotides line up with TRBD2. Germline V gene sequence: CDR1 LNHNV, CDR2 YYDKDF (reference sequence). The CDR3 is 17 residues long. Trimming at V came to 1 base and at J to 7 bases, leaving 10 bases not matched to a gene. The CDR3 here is CATSRGSSVSGRNEQFF. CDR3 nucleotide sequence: TGTGCCACCAGCAGAGGGAGTTCGGTTAGCGGGAGGAATGAGCAGTTCTTC.

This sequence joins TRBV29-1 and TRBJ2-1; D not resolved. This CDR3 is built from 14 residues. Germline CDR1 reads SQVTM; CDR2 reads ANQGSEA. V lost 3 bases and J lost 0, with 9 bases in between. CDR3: CSVEVANSYNEQFF. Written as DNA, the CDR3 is TGCAGCGTTGAGGTTGCTAACTCCTACAATGAGCAGTTCTTC.

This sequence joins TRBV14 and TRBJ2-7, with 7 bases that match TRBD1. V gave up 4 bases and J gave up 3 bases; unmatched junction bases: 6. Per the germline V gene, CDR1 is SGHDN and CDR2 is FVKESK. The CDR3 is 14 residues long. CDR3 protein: CASSPTGWGYEQYF. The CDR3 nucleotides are TGTGCCAGCAGCCCGACAGGGTGGGGCTACGAGCAGTACTTC. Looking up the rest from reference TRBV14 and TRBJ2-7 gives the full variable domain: EAGVTQFPSHSVIEKGQTVTLRCDPISGHDNLYWYRRVMGKEIKFLLHFVKESKQDESGMPNNRFLAERTGGTYSTLKVQPAELEDSGVYFCASSPTGWGYEQYFGPGTRLTVT.

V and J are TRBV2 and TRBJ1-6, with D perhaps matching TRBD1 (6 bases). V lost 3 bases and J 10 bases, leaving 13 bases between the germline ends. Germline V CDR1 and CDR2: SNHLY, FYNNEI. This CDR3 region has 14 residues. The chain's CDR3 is CASSENRVGSPLHF. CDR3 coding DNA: TGTGCCAGCAGTGAGAACAGGGTTGGGTCACCCCTCCACTTT.